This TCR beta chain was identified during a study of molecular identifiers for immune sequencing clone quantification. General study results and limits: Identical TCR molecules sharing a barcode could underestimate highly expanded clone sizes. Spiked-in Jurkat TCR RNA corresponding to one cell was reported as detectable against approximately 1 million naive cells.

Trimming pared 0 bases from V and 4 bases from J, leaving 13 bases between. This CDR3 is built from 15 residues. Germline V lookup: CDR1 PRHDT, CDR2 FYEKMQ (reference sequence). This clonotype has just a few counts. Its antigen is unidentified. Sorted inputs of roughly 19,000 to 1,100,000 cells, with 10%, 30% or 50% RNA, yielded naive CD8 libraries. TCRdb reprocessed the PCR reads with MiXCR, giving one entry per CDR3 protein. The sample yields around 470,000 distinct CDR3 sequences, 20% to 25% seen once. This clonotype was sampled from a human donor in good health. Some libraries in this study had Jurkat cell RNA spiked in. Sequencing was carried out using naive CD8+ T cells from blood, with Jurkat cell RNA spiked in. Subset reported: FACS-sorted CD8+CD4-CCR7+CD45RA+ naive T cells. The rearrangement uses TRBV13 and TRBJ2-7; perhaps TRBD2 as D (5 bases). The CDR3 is CASSLGDSSLYEQYF. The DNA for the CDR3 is TGTGCCAGCAGCTTAGGTGATTCTAGCTTGTACGAGCAGTACTTC. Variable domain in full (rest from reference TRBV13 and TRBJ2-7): AAGVIQSPRHLIKEKRETATLKCYPIPRHDTVYWYQQGPGQDPQFLISFYEKMQSDKGSIPDRFSAQQFSDYHSELNMSSLELGDSALYFCASSLGDSSLYEQYFGPGTRLTVT.